This TCR beta chain was sequenced for a study of T cell changes during pregnancy in multiple sclerosis. Produced via immunoSEQ multiplex PCR; TCRdb's table is partial and in-frame only. This sample yields 38,000 or so clones, of which 80% to 95% are seen a single time; 0.35% to 0.45% belongs to the top ten. Germline loops: CDR1 KGHSH, CDR2 LQKENI. With V trimmed by 4 bases and J by 6 bases, 3 bases remained unmatched. This CDR3 has 13 amino acids. Sequencing was performed on CD4+ T cells from peripheral blood mononuclear cells, taken in the third trimester of pregnancy. The clonotype originates from a female donor with multiple sclerosis, enrolled in a pregnancy study. The chain carries TRBV18 and TRBJ1-5; 7 bases are shared with TRBD1. Written as DNA, the CDR3 is TGTGCCAGCTCACGCGACAGGGTTCAGCCCCAGCATTTT. Amino acid sequence: CASSRDRVQPQHF.